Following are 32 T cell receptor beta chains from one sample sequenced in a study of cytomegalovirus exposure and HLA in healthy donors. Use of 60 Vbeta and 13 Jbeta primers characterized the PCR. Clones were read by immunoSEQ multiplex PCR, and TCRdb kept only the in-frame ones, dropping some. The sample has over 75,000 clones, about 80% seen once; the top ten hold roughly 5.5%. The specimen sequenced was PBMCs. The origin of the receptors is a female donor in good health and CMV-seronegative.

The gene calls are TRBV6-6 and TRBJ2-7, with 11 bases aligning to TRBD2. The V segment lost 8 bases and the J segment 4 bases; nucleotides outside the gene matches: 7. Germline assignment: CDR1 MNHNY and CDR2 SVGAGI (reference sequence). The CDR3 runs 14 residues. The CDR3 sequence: CASWAGTSGYEQYF. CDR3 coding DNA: TGTGCCAGCTGGGCCGGGACTAGCGGATACGAGCAGTACTTC.

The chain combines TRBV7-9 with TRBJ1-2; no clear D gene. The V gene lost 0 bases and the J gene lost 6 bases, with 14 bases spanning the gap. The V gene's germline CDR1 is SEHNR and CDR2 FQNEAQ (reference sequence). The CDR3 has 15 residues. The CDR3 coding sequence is TGTGCCAGCAGCTTAGCTGGTAACTATGGAAATGGCTACACCTTC. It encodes CASSLAGNYGNGYTF.

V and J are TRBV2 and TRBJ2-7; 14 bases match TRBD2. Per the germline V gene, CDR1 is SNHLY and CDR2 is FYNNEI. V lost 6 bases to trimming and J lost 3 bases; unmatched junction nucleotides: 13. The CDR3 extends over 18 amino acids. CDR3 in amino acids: CASRVGTSGSRPNYEQYF. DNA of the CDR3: TGTGCCAGCAGGGTCGGGACTAGCGGGAGTAGACCCAACTACGAGCAGTACTTC.

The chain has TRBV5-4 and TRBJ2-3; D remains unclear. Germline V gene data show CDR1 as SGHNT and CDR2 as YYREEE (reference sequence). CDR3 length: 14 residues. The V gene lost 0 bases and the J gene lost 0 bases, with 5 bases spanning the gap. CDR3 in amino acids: CASSLGPSTDTQYF. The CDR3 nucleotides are TGTGCCAGCAGCTTGGGTCCTAGCACAGATACGCAGTATTTT.

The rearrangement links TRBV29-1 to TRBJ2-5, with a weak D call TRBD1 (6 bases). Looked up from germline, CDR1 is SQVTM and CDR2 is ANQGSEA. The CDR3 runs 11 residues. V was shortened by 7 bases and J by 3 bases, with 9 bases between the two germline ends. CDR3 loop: CSGHREETQYF. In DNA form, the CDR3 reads TGCAGCGGCCACAGGGAAGAGACCCAGTACTTC. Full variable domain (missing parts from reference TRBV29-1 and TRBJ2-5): SAVISQKPSRDICQRGTSLTIQCQVDSQVTMMFWYRQQPGQSLTLIATANQGSEATYESGFVIDKFPISRPNLTFSTLTVSNMSPEDSSIYLCSGHREETQYFGPGTRLLVL.

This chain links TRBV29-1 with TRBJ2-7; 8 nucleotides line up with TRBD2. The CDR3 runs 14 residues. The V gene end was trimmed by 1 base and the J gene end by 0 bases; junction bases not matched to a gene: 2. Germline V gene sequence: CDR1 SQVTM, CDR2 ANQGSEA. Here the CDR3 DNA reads TGCAGCGTTGAAGTTGCGGGAGGCTCCTACGAGCAGTACTTC. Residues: CSVEVAGGSYEQYF.

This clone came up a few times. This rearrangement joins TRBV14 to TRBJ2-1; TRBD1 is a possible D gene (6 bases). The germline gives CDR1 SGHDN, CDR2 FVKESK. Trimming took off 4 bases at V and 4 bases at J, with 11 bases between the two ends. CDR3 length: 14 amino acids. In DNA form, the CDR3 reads TGTGCCAGCAGCCCCGTAACAGGGTACAATGAGCAGTTCTTC. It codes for CASSPVTGYNEQFF. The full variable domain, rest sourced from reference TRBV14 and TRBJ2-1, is EAGVTQFPSHSVIEKGQTVTLRCDPISGHDNLYWYRRVMGKEIKFLLHFVKESKQDESGMPNNRFLAERTGGTYSTLKVQPAELEDSGVYFCASSPVTGYNEQFFGPGTRLTVL.

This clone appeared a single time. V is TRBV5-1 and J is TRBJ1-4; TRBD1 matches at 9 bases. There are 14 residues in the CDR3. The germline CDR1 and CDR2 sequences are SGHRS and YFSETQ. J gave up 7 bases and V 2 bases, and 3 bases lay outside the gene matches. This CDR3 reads CASSFNRGLEKLFF. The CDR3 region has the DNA TGCGCCAGCAGCTTCAACAGGGGGCTTGAAAAACTGTTTTTT.

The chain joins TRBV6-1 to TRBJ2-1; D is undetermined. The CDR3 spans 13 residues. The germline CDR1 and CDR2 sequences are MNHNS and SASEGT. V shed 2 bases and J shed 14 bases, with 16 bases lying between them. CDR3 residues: CASSETNSPPEFF. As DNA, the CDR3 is TGTGCCAGCAGTGAAACTAACTCCCCACCCGAGTTCTTC.

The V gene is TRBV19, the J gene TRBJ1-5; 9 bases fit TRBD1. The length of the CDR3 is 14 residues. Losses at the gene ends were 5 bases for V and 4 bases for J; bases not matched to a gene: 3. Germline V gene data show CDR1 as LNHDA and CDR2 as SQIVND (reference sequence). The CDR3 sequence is CASSGQGRNQPQHF. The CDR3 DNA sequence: TGTGCCAGTAGTGGACAGGGGAGGAATCAGCCCCAGCATTTT.

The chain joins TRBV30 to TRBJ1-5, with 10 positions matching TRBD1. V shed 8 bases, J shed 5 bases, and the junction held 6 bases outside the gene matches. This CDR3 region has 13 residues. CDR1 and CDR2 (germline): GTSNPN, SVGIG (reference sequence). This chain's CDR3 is CAMTGGPDQPQHF. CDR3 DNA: TGTGCCATGACAGGGGGCCCCGATCAGCCCCAGCATTTT.

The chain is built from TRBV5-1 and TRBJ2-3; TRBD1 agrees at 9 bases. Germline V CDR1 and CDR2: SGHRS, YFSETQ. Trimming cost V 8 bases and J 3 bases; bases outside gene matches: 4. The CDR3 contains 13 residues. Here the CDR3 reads CASRQGETDTQYF. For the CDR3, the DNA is TGCGCCAGTCGACAGGGGGAAACAGATACGCAGTATTTT.

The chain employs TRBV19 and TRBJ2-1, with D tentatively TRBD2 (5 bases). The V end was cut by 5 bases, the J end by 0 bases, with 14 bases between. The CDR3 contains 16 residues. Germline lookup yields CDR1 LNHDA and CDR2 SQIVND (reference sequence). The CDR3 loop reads CASSPRGRSSYNEQFF. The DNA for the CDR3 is TGTGCCAGTAGTCCTCGGGGTAGAAGCTCCTACAATGAGCAGTTCTTC.

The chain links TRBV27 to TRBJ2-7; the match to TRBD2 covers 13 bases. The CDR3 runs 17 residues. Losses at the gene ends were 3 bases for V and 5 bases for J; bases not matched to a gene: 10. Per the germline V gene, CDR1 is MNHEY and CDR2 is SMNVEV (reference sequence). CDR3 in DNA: TGTGCCAGCAGTTTGAGGACTAGCGGGAGTCTTGTCCACGAGCAGTACTTC. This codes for CASSLRTSGSLVHEQYF.

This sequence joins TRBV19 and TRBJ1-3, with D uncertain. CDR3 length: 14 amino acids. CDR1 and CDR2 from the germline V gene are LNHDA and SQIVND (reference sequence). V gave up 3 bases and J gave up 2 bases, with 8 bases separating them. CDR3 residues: CASSIVGAGNTIYF. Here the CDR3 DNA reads TGTGCCAGTAGTATTGTGGGAGCTGGAAACACCATATATTTT.

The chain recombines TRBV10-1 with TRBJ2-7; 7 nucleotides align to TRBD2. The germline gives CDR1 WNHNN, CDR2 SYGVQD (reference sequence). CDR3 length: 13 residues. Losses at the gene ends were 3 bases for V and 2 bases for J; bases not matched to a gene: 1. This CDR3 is CASSEGLAYEQYF. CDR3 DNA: TGCGCCAGCAGTGAAGGACTAGCCTACGAGCAGTACTTC.

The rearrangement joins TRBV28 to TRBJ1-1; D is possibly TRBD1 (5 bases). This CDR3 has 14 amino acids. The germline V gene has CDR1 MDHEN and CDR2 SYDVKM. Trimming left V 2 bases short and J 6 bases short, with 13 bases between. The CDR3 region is CASSLGYQGSEAFF. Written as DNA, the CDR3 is TGTGCCAGCAGTTTAGGCTACCAGGGTTCTGAAGCTTTCTTT. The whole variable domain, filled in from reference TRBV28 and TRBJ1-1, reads DVKVTQSSRYLVKRTGEKVFLECVQDMDHENMFWYRQDPGLGLRLIYFSYDVKMKEKGDIPEGYSVSREKKERFSLILESASTNQTSMYLCASSLGYQGSEAFFGQGTRLTVV.

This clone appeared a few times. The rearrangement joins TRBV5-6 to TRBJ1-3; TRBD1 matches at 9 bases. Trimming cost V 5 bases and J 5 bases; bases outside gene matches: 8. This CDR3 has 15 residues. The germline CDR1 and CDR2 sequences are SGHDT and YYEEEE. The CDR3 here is CASRSGTGLRNTIYF. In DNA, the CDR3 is TGTGCCAGCAGAAGCGGGACAGGGCTCAGAAACACCATATATTTT. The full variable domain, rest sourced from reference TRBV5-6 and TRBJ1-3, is DAGVTQSPTHLIKTRGQQVTLRCSPKSGHDTVSWYQQALGQGPQFIFQYYEEEERQRGNFPDRFSGHQFPNYSSELNVNALLLGDSALYLCASRSGTGLRNTIYFGEGSWLTVV.

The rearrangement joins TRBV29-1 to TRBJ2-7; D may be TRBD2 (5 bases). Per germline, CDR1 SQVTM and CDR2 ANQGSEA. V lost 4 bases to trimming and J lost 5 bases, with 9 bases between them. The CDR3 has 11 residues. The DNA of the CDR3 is TGCAGCGTTGTTTTGCGGGACGAGCAGTACTTC. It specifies CSVVLRDEQYF.

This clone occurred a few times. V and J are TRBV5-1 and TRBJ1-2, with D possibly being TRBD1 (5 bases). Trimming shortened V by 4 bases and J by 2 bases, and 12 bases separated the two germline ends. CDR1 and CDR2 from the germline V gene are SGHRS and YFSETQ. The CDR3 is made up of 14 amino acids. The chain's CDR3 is CASSAGRPNYGYTF. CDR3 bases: TGCGCCAGCAGCGCAGGGCGGCCCAACTATGGCTACACCTTC.

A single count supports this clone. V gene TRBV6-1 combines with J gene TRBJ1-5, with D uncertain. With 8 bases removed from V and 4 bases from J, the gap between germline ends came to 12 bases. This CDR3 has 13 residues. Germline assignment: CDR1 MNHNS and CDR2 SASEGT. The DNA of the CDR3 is TGTGCCAGCGGACGGGAGGAAAATCAGCCCCAGCATTTT. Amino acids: CASGREENQPQHF.

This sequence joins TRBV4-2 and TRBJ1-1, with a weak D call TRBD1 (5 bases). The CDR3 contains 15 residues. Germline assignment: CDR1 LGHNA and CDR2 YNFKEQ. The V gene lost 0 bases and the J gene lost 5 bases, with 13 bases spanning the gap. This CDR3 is CASSQDMGGRTEAFF. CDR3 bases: TGTGCCAGCAGCCAAGATATGGGGGGGAGAACTGAAGCTTTCTTT.

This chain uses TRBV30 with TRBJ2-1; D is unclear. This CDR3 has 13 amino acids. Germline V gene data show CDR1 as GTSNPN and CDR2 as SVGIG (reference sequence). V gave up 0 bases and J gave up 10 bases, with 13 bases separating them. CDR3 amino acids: CAWSVLIPPEQFF. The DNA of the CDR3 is TGTGCCTGGAGTGTACTTATCCCCCCCGAGCAGTTCTTC.

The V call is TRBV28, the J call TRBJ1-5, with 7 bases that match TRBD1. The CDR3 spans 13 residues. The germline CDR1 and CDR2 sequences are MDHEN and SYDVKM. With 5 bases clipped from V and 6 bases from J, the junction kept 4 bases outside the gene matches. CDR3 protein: CASSKQGSQPQHF. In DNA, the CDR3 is TGTGCCAGCAGTAAACAGGGGTCTCAGCCCCAGCATTTT.

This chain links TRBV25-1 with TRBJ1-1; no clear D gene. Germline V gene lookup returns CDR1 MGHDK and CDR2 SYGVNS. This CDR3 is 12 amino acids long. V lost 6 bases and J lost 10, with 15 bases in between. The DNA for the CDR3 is TGTGCCAGCAGCTCCCCGGGGTGGGTAGCTTTCTTT. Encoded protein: CASSSPGWVAFF.

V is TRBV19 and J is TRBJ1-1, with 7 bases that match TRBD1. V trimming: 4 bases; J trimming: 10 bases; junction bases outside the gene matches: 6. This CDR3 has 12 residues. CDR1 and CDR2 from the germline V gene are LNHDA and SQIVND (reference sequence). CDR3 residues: CASSTRQGGAFF. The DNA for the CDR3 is TGTGCCAGTAGTACTAGACAGGGCGGAGCTTTCTTT.

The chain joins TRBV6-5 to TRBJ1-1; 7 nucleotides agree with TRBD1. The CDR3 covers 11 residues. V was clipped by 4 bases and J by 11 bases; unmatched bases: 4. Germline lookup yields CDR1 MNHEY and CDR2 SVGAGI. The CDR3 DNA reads TGTGCCAGCAGTTCAGGGGGTTGGGCTTTCTTT. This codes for CASSSGGWAFF.

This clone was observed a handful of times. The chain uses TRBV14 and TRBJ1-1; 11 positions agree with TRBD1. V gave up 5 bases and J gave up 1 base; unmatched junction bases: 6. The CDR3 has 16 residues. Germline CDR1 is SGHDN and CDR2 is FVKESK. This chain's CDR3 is CASSLDRGLGNTEAFF. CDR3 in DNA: TGTGCCAGCAGCTTGGACAGGGGGCTAGGGAACACTGAAGCTTTCTTT.

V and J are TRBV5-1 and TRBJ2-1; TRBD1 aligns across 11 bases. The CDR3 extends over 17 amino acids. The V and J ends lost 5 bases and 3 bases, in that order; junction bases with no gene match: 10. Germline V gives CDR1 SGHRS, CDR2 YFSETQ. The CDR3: CASRGDRGSPRYNEQFF. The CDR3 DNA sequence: TGCGCCAGCAGGGGGGACAGGGGGTCCCCGCGCTACAATGAGCAGTTCTTC. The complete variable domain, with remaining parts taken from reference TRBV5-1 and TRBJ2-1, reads KAGVTQTPRYLIKTRGQQVTLSCSPISGHRSVSWYQQTPGQGLQFLFEYFSETQRNKGNFPGRFSGRQFSNSRSEMNVSTLELGDSALYLCASRGDRGSPRYNEQFFGPGTRLTVL.

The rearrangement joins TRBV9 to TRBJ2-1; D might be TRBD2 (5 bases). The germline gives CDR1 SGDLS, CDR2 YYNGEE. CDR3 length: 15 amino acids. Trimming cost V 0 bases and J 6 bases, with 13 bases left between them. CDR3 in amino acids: CASSVDGLTGNEQFF. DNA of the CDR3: TGTGCCAGCAGCGTAGACGGACTTACGGGCAATGAGCAGTTCTTC.

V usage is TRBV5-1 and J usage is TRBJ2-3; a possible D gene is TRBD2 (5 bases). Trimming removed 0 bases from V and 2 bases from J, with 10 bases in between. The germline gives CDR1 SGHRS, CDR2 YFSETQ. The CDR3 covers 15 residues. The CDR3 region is CASSLEPGNTDTQYF. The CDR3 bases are TGCGCCAGCAGCTTGGAGCCGGGAAACACAGATACGCAGTATTTT.

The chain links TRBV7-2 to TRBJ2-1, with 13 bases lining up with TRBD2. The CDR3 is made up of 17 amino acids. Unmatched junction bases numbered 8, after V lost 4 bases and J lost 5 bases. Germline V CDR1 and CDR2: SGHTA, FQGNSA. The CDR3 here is CASSWTSGGLTHNEQFF. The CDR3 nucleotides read TGTGCCAGCAGCTGGACTAGCGGGGGCCTTACTCACAATGAGCAGTTCTTC.